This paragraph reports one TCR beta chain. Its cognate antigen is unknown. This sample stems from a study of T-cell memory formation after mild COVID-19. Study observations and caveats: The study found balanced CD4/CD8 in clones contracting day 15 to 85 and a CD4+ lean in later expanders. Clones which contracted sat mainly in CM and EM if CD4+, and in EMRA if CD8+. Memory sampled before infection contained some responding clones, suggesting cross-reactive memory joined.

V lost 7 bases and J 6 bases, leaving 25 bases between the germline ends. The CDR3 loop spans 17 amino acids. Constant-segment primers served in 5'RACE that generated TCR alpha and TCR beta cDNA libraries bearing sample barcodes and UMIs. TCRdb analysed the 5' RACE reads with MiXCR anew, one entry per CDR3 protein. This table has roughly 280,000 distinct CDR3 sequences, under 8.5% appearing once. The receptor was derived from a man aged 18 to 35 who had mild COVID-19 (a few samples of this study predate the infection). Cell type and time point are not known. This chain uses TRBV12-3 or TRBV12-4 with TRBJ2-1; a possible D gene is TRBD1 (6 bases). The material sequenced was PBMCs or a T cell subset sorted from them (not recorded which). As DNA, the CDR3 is TGTGCCAGCAAGCCTCGACAGGCCTTCCTGCTTATCAATGAGCAGTTCTTC. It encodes CASKPRQAFLLINEQFF.